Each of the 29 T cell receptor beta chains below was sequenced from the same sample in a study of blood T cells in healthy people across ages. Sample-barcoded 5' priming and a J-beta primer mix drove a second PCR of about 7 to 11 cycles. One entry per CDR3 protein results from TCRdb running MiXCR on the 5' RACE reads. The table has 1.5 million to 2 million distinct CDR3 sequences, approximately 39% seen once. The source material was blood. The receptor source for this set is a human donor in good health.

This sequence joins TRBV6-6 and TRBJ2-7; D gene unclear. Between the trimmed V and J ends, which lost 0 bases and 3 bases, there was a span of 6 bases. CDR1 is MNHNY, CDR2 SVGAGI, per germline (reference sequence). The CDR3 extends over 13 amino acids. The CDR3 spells CASSYSGLYEQYF. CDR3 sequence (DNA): TGTGCCAGCAGTTACTCGGGTCTCTACGAGCAGTACTTC.

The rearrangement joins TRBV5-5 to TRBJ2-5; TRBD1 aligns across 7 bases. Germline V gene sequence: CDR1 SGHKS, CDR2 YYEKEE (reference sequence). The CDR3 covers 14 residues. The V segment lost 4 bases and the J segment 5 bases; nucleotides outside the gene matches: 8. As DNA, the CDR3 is TGTGCCAGCAGCCGGGACAGCTTTAGGGAGACCCAGTACTTC. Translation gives CASSRDSFRETQYF.

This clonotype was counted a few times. CDR3 residues: CSASGPRVSANYGYTF. CDR3 nucleotide sequence: TGCAGTGCTAGTGGGCCCCGTGTTTCAGCTAACTATGGCTACACCTTC. The chain couples TRBV20-1 to TRBJ1-2, with D uncertain. With 3 bases removed from V and 0 bases from J, the gap between germline ends came to 17 bases. This CDR3 has 16 residues. Germline values: CDR1 DFQATT, CDR2 SNEGSKA (reference sequence).

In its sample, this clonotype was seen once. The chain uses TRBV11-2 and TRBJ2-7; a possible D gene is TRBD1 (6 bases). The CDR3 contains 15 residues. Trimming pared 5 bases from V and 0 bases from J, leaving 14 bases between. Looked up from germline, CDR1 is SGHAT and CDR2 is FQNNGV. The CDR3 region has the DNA TGTGCCAGCAGCGCACGGACAGATCTCTCCTACGAGCAGTACTTC. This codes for CASSARTDLSYEQYF.

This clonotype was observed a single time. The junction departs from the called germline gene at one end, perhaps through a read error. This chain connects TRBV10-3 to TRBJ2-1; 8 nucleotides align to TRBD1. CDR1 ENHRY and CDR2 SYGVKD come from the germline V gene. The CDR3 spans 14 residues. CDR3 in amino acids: CATSDRGAMGEQFF. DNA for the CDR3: TGTGCCACCAGTGACAGGGGAGCGATGGGTGAGCAGTTCTTC.

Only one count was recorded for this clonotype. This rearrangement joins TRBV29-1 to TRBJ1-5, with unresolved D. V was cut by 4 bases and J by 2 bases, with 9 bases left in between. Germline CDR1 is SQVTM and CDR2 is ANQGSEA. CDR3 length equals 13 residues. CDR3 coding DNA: TGCAGCGTTGTAGGAGATGGCAATCAGCCCCAGCATTTT. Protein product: CSVVGDGNQPQHF.

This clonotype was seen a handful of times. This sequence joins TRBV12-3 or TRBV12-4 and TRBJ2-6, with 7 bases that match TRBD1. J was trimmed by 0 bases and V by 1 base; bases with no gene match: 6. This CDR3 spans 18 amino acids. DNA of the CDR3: TGTGCCAGCAGTTTAGAAGGACAGGCCTACTCTGGGGCCAACGTCCTGACTTTC. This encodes CASSLEGQAYSGANVLTF.

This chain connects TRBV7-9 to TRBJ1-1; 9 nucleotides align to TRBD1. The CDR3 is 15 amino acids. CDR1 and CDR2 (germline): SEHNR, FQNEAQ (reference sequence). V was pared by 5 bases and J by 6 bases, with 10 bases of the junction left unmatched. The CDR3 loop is CASSVNRGRGPEAFF. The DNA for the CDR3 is TGTGCCAGCAGCGTCAACAGGGGGCGGGGCCCTGAAGCTTTCTTT.

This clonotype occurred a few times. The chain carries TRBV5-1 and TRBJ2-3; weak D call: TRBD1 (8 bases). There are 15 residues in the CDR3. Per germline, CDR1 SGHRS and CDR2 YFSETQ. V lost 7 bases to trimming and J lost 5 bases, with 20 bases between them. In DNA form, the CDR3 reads TGCGCCAGCGGCCCGGGACTACAGGGGGGAGATACGCAGTATTTT. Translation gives CASGPGLQGGDTQYF.

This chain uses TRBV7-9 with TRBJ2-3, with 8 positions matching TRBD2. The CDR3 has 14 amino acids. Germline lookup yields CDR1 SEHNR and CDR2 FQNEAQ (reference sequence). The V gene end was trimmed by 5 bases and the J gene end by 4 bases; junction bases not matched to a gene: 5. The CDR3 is CASSHSGAADTQYF. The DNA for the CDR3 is TGTGCCAGCAGCCATAGCGGGGCTGCAGATACGCAGTATTTT. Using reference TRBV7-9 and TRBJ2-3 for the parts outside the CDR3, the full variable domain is DTGVSQNPRHKITKRGQNVTFRCDPISEHNRLYWYRQTLGQGPEFLTYFQNEAQLEKSRLLSDRFSAERPKGSFSTLEIQRTEQGDSAMYLCASSHSGAADTQYFGPGTRLTVL.

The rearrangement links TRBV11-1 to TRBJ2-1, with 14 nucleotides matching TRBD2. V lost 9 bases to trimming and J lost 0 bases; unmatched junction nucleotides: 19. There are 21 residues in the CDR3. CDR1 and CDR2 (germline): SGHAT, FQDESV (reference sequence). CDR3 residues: CASLGTNRLAGGPSSYNEQFF. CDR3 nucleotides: TGTGCCAGTTTAGGAACAAACAGACTAGCGGGGGGGCCGAGCTCCTACAATGAGCAGTTCTTC.

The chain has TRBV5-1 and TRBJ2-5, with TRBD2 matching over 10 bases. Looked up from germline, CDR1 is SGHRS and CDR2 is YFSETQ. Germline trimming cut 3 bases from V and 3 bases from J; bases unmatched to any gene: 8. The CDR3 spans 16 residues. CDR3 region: CASSSLAGEFKETQYF. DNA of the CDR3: TGCGCCAGCAGCTCTCTAGCGGGGGAATTTAAAGAGACCCAGTACTTC.

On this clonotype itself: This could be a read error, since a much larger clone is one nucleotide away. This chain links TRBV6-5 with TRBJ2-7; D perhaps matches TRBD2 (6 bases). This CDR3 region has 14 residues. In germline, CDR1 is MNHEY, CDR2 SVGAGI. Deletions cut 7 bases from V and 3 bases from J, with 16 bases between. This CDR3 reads CASTPRDGGYEQYF. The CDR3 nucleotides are TGTGCCAGCACTCCACGGGACGGGGGCTACGAGCAGTACTTC.

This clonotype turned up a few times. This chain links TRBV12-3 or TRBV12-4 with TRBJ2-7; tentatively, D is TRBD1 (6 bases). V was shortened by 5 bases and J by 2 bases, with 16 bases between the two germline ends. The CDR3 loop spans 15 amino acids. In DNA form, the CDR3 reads TGTGCCAGCAGTCCCGGGACATCAACCGCCTACGAGCAGTACTTC. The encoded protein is CASSPGTSTAYEQYF.

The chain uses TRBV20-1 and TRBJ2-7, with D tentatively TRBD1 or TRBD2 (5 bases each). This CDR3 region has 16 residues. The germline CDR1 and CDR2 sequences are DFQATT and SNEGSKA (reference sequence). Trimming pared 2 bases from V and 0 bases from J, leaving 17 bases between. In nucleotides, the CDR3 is TGCAGTGCTAGAAGACCGGGACGGCCGAGCTCCTACGAGCAGTACTTC. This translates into CSARRPGRPSSYEQYF.

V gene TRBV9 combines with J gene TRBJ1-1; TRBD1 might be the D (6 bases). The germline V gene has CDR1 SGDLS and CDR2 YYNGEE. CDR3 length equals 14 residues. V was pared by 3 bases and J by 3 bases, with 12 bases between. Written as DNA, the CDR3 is TGTGCCAGCAGCGCAGAGGGGGAGCACACTGAAGCTTTCTTT. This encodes CASSAEGEHTEAFF.

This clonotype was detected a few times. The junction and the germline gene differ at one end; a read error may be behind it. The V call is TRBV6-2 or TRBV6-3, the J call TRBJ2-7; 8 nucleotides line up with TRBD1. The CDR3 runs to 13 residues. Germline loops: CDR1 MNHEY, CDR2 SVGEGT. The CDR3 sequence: CASSYAPWTGRFF. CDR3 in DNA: TGTGCCAGCAGTTATGCTCCTTGGACAGGGAGGTTCTTC.

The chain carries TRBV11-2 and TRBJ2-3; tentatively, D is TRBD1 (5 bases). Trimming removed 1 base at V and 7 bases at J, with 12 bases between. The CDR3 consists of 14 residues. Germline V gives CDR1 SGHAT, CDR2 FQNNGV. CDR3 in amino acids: CASSLVGADNTQYF. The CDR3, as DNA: TGTGCCAGCAGCTTAGTTGGGGCCGATAATACGCAGTATTTT.

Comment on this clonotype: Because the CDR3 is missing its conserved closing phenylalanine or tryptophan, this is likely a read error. The CDR3 coding sequence is TGCAGTCAAACTAGCGGGGGTTTCAATGAGCAGTTCTGC. It specifies CSQTSGGFNEQFC. The chain is built from TRBV29-1 and TRBJ2-1, with 11 positions matching TRBD2. The CDR3 sequence is 13 residues long. Germline V gene lookup returns CDR1 SQVTM and CDR2 ANQGSEA.

For the CDR3, the DNA is TGTGCCAGCTCTACGGGGGGGCGGTACAATGAGCAGTTCTTC. This sequence encodes CASSTGGRYNEQFF. This chain links TRBV6-6 with TRBJ2-1; the match to TRBD2 covers 8 bases. Germline CDR1 reads MNHNY; CDR2 reads SVGAGI (reference sequence). The CDR3 has 14 residues. Trimming at V came to 8 bases and at J to 4 bases, leaving 7 bases not matched to a gene.

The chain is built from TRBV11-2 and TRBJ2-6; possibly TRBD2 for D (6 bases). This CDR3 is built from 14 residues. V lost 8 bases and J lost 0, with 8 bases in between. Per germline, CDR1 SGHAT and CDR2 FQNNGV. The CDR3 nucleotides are TGTGCCAGCGGACTACCCTCTGGGGCCAACGTCCTGACTTTC. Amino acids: CASGLPSGANVLTF. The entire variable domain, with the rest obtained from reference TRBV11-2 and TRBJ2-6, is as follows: EAGVAQSPRYKIIEKRQSVAFWCNPISGHATLYWYQQILGQGPKLLIQFQNNGVVDDSQLPKDRFSAERLKGVDSTLKIQPAKLEDSAVYLCASGLPSGANVLTFGAGSRLTVL.

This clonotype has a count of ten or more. CDR3: CSGLEGSMNTEAFF. The DNA of the CDR3 is TGCAGCGGCTTGGAAGGGAGCATGAACACTGAAGCTTTCTTT. The chain recombines TRBV29-1 with TRBJ1-1; unclear D gene. Germline CDR1 reads SQVTM; CDR2 reads ANQGSEA. This CDR3 has 14 residues. The V end was cut by 7 bases, the J end by 0 bases, with 15 bases between.

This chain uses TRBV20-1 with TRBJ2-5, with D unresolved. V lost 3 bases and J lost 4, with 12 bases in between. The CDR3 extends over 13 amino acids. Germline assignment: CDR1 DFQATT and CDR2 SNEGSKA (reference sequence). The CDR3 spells CSARIILGETQYF. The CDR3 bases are TGCAGTGCTAGGATCATCTTAGGAGAGACCCAGTACTTC.

The CDR3 DNA reads TGTGCCAGCAGCCAAGGCGGACCCCTAAGCACAGATACGCAGTATTTT. Encoded protein: CASSQGGPLSTDTQYF. V is TRBV3-1 and J is TRBJ2-3; D ambiguous. The CDR3 consists of 16 residues. V shed 1 base and J shed 0 bases, with 11 bases lying between them. CDR1 LGHDT and CDR2 YNNKEL come from the germline V gene (reference sequence).

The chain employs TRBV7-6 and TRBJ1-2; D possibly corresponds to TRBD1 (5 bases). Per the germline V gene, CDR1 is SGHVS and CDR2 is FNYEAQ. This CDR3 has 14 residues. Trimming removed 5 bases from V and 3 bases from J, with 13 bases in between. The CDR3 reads CASSPPGQDYGYTF. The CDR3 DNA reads TGTGCCAGCAGCCCTCCGGGGCAGGACTATGGCTACACCTTC.

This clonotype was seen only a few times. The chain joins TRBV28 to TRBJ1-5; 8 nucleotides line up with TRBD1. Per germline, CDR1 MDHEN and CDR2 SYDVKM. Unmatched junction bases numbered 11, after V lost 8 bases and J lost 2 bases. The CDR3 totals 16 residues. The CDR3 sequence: CASHLGQGQGNQPQHF. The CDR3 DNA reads TGTGCCAGCCACCTAGGACAGGGACAGGGCAATCAGCCCCAGCATTTT.

CDR3 region: CASSSSGTSGGPGGELFF. CDR3 DNA sequence: TGTGCCAGCAGTTCCTCGGGGACTAGCGGGGGTCCAGGCGGGGAGCTGTTTTTT. The gene calls are TRBV12-3 or TRBV12-4 and TRBJ2-2, with 14 bases matching TRBD2. Unmatched junction bases numbered 11, after V lost 4 bases and J lost 7 bases. The CDR3 totals 18 residues.

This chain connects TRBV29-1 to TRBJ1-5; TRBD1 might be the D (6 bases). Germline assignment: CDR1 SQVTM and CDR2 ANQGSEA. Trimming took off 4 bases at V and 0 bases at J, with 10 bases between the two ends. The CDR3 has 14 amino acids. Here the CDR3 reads CSVGTDVSNQPQHF. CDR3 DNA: TGCAGCGTTGGGACAGATGTTAGCAATCAGCCCCAGCATTTT.

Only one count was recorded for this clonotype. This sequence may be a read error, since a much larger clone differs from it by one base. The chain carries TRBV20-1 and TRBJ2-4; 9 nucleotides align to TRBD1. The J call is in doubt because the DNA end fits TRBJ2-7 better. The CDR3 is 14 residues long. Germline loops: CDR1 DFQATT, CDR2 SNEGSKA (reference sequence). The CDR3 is CSAKAGQGIYEQYF. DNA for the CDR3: TGCAGTGCTAAAGCGGGACAGGGCATTTACGAGCAGTACTTC.